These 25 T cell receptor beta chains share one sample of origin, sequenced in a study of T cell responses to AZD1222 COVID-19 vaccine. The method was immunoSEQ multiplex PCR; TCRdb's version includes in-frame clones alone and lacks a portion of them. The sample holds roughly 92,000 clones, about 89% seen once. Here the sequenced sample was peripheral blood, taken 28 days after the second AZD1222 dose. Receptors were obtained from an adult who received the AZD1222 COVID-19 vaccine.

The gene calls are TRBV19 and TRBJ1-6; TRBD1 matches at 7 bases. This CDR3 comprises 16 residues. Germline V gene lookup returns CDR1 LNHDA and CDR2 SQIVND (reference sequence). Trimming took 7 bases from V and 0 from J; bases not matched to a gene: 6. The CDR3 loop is CASMGQTFSYNSPLHF. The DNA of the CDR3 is TGTGCCAGTATGGGACAGACCTTCTCCTATAATTCACCCCTCCACTTT.

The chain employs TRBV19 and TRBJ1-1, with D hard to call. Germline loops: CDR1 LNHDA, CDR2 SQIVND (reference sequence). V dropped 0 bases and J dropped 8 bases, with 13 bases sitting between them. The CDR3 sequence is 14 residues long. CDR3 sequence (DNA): TGTGCCAGTAGTATAGAGCTACCGGGATGGGAAGCTTTCTTT. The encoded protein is CASSIELPGWEAFF.

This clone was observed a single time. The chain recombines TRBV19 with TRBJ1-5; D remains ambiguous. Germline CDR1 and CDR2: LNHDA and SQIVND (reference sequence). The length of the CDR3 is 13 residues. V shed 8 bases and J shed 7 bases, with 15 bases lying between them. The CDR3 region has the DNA TGTGCCAGTTCGCCCGGCAAAGTGCAGCCCCAGCATTTT. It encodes CASSPGKVQPQHF.

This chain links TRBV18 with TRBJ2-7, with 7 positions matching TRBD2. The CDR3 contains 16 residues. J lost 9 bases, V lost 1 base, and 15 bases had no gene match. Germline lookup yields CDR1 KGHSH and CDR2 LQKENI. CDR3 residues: CASSPQGGSFVPVQYF. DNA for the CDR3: TGTGCCAGCTCACCACAAGGCGGGAGCTTCGTCCCTGTGCAGTACTTC. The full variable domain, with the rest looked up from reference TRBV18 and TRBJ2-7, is NAGVMQNPRHLVRRRGQEARLRCSPMKGHSHVYWYRQLPEEGLKFMVYLQKENIIDESGMPKERFSAEFPKEGPSILRIQQVVRGDSAAYFCASSPQGGSFVPVQYFGPGTRLTVT.

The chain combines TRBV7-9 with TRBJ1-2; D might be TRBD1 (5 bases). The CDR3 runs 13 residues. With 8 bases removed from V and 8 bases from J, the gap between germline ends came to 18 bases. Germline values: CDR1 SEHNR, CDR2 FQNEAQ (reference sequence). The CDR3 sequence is CASSGTPVWGYTF. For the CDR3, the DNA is TGTGCCAGCTCCGGGACCCCCGTTTGGGGCTACACCTTC.

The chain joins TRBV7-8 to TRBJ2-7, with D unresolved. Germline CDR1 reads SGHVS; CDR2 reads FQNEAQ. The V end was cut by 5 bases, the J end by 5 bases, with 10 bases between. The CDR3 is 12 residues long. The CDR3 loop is CASSPGLDEQYF. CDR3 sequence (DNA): TGTGCCAGCAGCCCAGGTCTGGACGAGCAGTACTTC.

CDR3 nucleotides: TGTGCCATCAGCGAACAGGGCAATCAGCCCCAGCATTTT. Protein product: CAISEQGNQPQHF. V gene TRBV10-3 combines with J gene TRBJ1-5; possible D gene TRBD1, 5 bases. This CDR3 contains 13 residues. The germline gives CDR1 ENHRY, CDR2 SYGVKD. The ends were cut back, 6 bases at V and 2 bases at J, with 8 bases in the middle.

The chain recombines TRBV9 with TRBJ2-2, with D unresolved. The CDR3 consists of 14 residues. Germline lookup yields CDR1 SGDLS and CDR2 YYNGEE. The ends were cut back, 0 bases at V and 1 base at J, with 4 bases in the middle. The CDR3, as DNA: TGTGCCAGCAGCGTAGCCATGAACACCGGGGAGCTGTTTTTT. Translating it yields CASSVAMNTGELFF.

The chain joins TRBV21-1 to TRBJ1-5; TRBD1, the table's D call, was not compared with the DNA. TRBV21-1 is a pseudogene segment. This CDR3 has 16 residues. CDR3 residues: CASSNHSGSRNQPQHF. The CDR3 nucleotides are TGTGCCAGCAGCAACCACTCAGGGTCTCGCAATCAGCCCCAGCATTTT.

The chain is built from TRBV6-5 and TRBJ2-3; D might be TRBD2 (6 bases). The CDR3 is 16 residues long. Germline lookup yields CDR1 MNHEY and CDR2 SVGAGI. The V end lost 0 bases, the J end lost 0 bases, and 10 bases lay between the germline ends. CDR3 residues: CASSYSYAGSTDTQYF. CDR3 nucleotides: TGTGCCAGCAGTTACTCGTACGCGGGAAGCACAGATACGCAGTATTTT.

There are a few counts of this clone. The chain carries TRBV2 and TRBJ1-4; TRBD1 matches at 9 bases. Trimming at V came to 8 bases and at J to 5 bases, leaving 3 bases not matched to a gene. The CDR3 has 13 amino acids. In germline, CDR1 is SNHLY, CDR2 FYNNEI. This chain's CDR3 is CASEGQGNEKLFF. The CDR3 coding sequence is TGTGCCAGCGAAGGACAGGGGAATGAAAAACTGTTTTTT.

DNA for the CDR3: TGTGCCAGCTCACCAGGGACAGGGGGCAGAAATCAGCCCCAGCATTTT. Encoded protein: CASSPGTGGRNQPQHF. The V gene is TRBV18, the J gene TRBJ1-5; TRBD1 agrees at 12 bases. V lost 2 bases to trimming and J lost 4 bases; unmatched junction nucleotides: 3. The V gene's germline CDR1 is KGHSH and CDR2 LQKENI. The CDR3 spans 16 residues.

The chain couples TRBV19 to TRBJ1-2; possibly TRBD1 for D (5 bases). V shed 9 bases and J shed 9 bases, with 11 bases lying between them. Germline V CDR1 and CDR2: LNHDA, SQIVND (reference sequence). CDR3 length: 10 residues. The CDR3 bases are TGTGCCAGGGGTGGGGGATGCTACACCTTC. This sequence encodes CARGGGCYTF.

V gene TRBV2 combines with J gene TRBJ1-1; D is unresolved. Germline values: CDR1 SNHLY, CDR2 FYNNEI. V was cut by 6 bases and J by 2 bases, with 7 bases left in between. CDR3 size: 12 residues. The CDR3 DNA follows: TGTGCCAGCAGCCTACCAAACACTGAAGCTTTCTTT. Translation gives CASSLPNTEAFF.

The chain's CDR3 is CASSPHRPNYGYTF. CDR3 nucleotides: TGTGCCAGCAGCCCCCACAGACCTAACTATGGCTACACCTTC. The chain combines TRBV11-2 with TRBJ1-2; D not certain. The germline gives CDR1 SGHAT, CDR2 FQNNGV. The length of the CDR3 is 14 residues. The ends were cut back, 5 bases at V and 0 bases at J, with 10 bases in the middle.

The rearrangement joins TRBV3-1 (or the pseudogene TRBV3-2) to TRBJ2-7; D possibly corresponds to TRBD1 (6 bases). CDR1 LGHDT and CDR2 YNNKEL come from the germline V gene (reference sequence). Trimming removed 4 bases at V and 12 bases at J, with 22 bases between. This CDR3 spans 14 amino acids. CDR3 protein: CASSLTGHNSLLYF. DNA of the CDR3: TGTGCCAGCAGCCTCACGGGACACAACTCCCTTCTGTACTTC.

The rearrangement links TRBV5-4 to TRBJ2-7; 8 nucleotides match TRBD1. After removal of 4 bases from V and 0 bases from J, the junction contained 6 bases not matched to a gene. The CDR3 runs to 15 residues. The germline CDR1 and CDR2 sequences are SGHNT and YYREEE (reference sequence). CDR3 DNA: TGTGCCAGCAGCCAAGGACAGGGCAGCTCCTACGAGCAGTACTTC. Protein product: CASSQGQGSSYEQYF. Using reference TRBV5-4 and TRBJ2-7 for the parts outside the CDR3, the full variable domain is ETGVTQSPTHLIKTRGQQVTLRCSSQSGHNTVSWYQQALGQGPQFIFQYYREEENGRGNFPPRFSGLQFPNYSSELNVNALELDDSALYLCASSQGQGSSYEQYFGPGTRLTVT.

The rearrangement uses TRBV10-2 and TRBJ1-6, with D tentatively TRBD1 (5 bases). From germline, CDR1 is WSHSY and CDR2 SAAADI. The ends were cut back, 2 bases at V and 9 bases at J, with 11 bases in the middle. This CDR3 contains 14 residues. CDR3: CASSEAGSGSPLHF. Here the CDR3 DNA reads TGCGCCAGCAGTGAGGCAGGGTCTGGTTCACCCCTCCACTTT.

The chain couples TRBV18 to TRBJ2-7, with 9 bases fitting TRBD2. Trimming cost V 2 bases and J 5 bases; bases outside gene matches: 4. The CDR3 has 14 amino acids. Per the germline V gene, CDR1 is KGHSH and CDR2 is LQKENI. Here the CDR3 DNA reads TGTGCCAGCTCACCAGGACTAGCGAAGGACGAGCAGTACTTC. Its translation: CASSPGLAKDEQYF.

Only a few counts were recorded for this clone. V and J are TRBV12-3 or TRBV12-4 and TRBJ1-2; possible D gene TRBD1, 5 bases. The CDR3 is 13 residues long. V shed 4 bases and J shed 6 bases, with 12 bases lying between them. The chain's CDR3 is CASSSDTGDGYTF. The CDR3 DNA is TGTGCCAGCAGTTCGGACACGGGGGATGGCTACACCTTC.

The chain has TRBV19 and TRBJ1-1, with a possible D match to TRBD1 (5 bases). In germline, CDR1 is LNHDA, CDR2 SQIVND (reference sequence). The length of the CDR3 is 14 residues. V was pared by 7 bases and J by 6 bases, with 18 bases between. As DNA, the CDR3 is TGTGCCAGTATAGACAGTCCGACGTACGCTGAAGCTTTCTTT. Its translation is CASIDSPTYAEAFF.

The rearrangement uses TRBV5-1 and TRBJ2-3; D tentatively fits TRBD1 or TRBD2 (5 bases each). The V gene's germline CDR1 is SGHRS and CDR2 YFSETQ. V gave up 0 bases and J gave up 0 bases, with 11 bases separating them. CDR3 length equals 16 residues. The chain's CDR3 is CASSLGRGLSTDTQYF. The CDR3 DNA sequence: TGCGCCAGCAGCTTGGGTCGGGGCCTTAGCACAGATACGCAGTATTTT.

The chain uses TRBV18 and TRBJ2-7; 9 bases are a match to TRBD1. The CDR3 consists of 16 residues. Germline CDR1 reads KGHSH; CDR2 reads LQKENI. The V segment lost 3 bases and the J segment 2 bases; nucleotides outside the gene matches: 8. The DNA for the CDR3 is TGTGCCAGCTCACCCGACCCGGGACAGGGTCCCTACGAGCAGTACTTC. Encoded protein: CASSPDPGQGPYEQYF.

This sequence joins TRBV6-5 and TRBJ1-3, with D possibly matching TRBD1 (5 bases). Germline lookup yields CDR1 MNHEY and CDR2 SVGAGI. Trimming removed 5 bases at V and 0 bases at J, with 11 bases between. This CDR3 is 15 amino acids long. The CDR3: CASSLGAYSGNTIYF. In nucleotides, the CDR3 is TGTGCCAGCAGTCTCGGGGCATACTCTGGAAACACCATATATTTT.

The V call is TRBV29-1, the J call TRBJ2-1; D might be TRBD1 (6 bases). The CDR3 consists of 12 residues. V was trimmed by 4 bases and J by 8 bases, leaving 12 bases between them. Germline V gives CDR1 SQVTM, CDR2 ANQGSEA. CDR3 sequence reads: CSVGGRGYEQFF. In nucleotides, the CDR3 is TGCAGCGTTGGAGGCAGGGGCTATGAGCAGTTCTTC.